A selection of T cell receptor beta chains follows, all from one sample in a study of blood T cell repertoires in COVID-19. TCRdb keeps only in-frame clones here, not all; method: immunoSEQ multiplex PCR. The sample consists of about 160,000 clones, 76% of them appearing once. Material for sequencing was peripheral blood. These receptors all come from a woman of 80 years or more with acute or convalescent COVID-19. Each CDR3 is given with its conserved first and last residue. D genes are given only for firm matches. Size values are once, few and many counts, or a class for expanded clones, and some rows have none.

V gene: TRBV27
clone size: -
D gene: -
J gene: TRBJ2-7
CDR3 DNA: TGTGCCAGCAGTTTTCATGGGGGGTCTAACGAGCAGTACTTC
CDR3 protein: CASSFHGGSNEQYF

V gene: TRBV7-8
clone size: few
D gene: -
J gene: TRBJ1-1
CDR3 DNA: TGTGCCAGCAGCCCTACAGGGCTGAACACTGAAGCTTTCTTT
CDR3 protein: CASSPTGLNTEAFF

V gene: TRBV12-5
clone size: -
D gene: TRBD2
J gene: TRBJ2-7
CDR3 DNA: TGTGCTAGTGGTTTGGCACTTGGGGCTAGCGGGGTCTCCTACGAGCAGTACTTC
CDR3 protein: CASGLALGASGVSYEQYF

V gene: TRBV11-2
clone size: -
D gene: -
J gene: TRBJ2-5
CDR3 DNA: TGTGCCAGCAGCTTAAGTAGCGGCGATTTAGGGGAGACCCAGTACTTC
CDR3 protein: CASSLSSGDLGETQYF

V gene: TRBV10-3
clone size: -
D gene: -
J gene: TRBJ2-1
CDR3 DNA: TGTGCCATCGAGGATAGCTCCTACAATGAGCAGTTCTTC
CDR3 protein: CAIEDSSYNEQFF

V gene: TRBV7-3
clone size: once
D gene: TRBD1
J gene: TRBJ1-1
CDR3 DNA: TGTGCCAGCAGATCGACAGGGGTTACTGAAGCTTTCTTT
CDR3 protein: CASRSTGVTEAFF

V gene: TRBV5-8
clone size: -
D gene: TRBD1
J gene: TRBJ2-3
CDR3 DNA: TGTGCCAGCAGCTTCGGCGGACAGGGCACAGATACGCAGTATTTT
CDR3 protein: CASSFGGQGTDTQYF

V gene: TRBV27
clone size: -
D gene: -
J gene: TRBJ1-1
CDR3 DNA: TGTGCCAGCAGTTTTTTCATGAACACTGAAGCTTTCTTT
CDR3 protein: CASSFFMNTEAFF

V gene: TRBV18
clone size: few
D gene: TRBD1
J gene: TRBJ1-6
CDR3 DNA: TGTGCCAGCTCACCTCCGGGACAGGGCAATTCACCCCTCCACTTT
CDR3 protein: CASSPPGQGNSPLHF

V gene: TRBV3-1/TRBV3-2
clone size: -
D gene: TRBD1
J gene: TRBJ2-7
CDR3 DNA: TGTGCCAGCAGCAACACGGGACAGATTTACGAGCAGTACTTC
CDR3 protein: CASSNTGQIYEQYF

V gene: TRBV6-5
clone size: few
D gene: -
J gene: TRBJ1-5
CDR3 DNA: TGTGCCAGCAGTTACTCTTATAGCAATCAGCCCCAGCATTTT
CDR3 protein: CASSYSYSNQPQHF

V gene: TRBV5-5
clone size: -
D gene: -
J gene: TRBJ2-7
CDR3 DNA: TGTGCCAGCAGCGTGGACGGGAGCTCCTACGAGCAGTACTTC
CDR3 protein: CASSVDGSSYEQYF

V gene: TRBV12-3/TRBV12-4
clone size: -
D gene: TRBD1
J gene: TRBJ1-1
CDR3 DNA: TGTGCCAGCTGGGGACAGGGGAACACTGAAGCTTTCTTT
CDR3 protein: CASWGQGNTEAFF

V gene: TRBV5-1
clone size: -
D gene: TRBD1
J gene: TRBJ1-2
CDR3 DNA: TGCGCCAGCAGCCCTAGACAGGGTGGCTACACCTTC
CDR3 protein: CASSPRQGGYTF

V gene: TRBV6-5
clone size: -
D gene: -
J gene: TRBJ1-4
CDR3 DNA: TGTGCCAGCAGCCGAGGGGCCCCCAAGGAGGGAAAACTGTTTTTT
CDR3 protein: CASSRGAPKEGKLFF

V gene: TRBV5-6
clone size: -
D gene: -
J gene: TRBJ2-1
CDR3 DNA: TGTGCCAGCAGCCCCTCTGCGGGGGCAATAAATGAGCAGTTCTTC
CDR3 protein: CASSPSAGAINEQFF

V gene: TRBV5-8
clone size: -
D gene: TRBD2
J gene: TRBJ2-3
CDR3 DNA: TGTGCCAGCAGCTTGGCCTCAACTAGCGGGGGTTCGGCAAATACGCAGTATTTT
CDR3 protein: CASSLASTSGGSANTQYF

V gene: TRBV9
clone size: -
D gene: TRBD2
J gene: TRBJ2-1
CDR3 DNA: TGTGCCAGCAGCGTATTGGGGGGGTTGGATGAGCAGTTCTTC
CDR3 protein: CASSVLGGLDEQFF

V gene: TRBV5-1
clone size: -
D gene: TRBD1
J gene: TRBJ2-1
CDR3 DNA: TGCGCCAGCTCCCGCGAGAGGACAGGGAGAATCAATGAGCAGTTCTTC
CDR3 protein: CASSRERTGRINEQFF

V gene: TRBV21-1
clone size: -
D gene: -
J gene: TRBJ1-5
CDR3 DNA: TGTGCCAGCAGCAAAGAAGGGTCAGGGATTCAGCCCCAGCATTTT
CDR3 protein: CASSKEGSGIQPQHF

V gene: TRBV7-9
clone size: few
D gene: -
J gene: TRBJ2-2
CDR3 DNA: TGTGCCAGCAGCTTAGCGCGGGTAGACGGCGGGGAGCTGTTTTTT
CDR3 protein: CASSLARVDGGELFF

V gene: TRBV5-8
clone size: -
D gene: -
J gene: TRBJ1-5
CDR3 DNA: TGTGCCAGCAGCTTTAGTACGAGCAATCAGCCCCAGCATTTT
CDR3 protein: CASSFSTSNQPQHF

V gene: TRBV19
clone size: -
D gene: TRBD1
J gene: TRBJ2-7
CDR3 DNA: TGTGCCAGTAGTATAGGGACAGGGAATTTGGAGCAGTACTTC
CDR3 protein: CASSIGTGNLEQYF

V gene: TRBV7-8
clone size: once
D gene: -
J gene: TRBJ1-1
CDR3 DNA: TGTGCCAGCAGTCGATCCCAAACAAGAAACACTGAAGCTTTCTTT
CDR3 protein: CASSRSQTRNTEAFF

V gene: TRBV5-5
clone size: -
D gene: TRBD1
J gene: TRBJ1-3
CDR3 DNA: TGTGCCAGCAGTCAGACAGGGGACTCTGGAAACACCATATATTTT
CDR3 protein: CASSQTGDSGNTIYF

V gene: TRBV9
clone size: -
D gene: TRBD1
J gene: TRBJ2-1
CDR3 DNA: TGTGCCAGCAGCGTAACAGGGGCGCAATGGGATGAGCAGTTCTTC
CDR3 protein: CASSVTGAQWDEQFF

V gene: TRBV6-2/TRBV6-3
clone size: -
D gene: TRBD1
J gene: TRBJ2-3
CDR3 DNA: TGTGCCAGCAGTTACCCATTGGGACAGGGTTACGATACGCAGTATTTT
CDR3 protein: CASSYPLGQGYDTQYF

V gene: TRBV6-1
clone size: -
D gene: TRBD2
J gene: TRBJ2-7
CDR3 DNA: TGTGCCAGCAGTGAGCCCAGACTAGCGGGAGAAGAGTACGAGCAGTACTTC
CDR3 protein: CASSEPRLAGEEYEQYF

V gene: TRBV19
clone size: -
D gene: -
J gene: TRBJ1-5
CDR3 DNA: TGTGCCAGTAGTATATCAGGGTCGCAGAATCAGCCCCAGCATTTT
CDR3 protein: CASSISGSQNQPQHF

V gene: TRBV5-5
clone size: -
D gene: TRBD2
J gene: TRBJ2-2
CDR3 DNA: TGTGCCAGCAGCTCACCCCGGGGGGGAGGGCCCGGGGAGCTGTTTTTT
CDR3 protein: CASSSPRGGGPGELFF

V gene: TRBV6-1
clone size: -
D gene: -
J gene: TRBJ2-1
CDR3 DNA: TGTGCCAGCAGTGAAGCGGGGCCGCCTTTCGGCTATGAGCAGTTCTTC
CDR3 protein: CASSEAGPPFGYEQFF

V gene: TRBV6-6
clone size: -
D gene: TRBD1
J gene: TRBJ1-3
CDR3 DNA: TGTGCCAGCAGTGATAGGACAGGGGTTGGGAACACCATATATTTT
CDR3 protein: CASSDRTGVGNTIYF

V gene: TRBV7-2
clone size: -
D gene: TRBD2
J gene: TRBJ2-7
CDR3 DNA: TGTGCCAGCAGCTCCTCTAGCGGGGGGCTCTACGAGCAGTACTTC
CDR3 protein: CASSSSSGGLYEQYF

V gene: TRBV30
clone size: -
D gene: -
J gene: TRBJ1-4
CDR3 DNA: TGTGCCTGGAGTGTAAAAGGGGAAGGGAATGAAAAACTGTTTTTT
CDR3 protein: CAWSVKGEGNEKLFF

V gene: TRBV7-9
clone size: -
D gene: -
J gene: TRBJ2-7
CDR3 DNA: TGTGCCAGCAGCCCCGCCTACGAGCAGTACTTC
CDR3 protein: CASSPAYEQYF

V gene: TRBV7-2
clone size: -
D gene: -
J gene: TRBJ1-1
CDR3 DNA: TGTGCCAGCGACAACGGGGTCCCTGAAGCTTTCTTT
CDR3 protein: CASDNGVPEAFF

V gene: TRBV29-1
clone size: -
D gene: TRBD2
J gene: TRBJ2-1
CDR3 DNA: TGCAGCGCCTCACTAGCGGGTACGATTATGTCCTACAATGAGCAGTTCTTC
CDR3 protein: CSASLAGTIMSYNEQFF

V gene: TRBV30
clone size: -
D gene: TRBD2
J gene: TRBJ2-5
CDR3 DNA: TGTGCCTGGAGTGTATGGGGAGCGGGGGCCCGCCAAGAGACCCAGTACTTC
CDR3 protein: CAWSVWGAGARQETQYF

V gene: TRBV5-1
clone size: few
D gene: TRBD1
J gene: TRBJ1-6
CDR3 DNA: TGCGCCAGCAGGTTACAGGGGGAAGGGAATTCACCCCTCCACTTT
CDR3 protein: CASRLQGEGNSPLHF

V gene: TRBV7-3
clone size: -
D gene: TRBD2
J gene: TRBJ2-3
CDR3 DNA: TGTGCCAGCAGCTTACGCGGGGGAACAGATACGCAGTATTTT
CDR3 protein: CASSLRGGTDTQYF

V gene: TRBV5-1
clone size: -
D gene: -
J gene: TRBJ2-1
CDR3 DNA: TGCACCAGCAGCTTGACCGGGATTGGGATCAATGAGCAGTTCTTC
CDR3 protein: CTSSLTGIGINEQFF

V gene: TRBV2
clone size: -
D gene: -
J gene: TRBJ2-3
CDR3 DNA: TGTGCCAGCAGTGAGGTCGGGGTCGGCACAGATACGCAGTATTTT
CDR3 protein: CASSEVGVGTDTQYF

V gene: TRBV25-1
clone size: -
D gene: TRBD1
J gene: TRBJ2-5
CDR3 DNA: TGTGCCAGCACCACGGGAGGGACAGGGGGAGAGACCCAGTACTTC
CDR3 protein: CASTTGGTGGETQYF

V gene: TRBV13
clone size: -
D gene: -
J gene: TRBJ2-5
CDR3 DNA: TGTGCCAGCAGTCTAGAGAGGGCCCAGTACTTC
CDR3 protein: CASSLERAQYF

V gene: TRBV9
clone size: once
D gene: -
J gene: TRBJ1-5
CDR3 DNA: TGTGCCAGCAGCCCGGGAGGACTCAATCAGCCCCAGCATTTT
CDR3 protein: CASSPGGLNQPQHF

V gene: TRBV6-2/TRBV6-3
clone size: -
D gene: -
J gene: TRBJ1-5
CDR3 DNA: TGTGCCAGCAGTTCGCGGGGGGGAGGCAATCAGCCCCAGCATTTT
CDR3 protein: CASSSRGGGNQPQHF

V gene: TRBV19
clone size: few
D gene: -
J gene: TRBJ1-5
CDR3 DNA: TGTGCCAGTGCCGGGGACTATAGCAATCAGCCCCAGCATTTT
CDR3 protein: CASAGDYSNQPQHF

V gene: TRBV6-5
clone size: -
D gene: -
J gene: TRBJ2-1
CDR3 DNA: TGTGCCAGCTACAACGGAGCCTCCTACAATGAGCAGTTCTTC
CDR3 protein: CASYNGASYNEQFF

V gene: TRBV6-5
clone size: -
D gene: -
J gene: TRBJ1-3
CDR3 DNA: TGTGCCAGCAGTCAGGGTAACTCTGGAAACACCATATATTTT
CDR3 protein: CASSQGNSGNTIYF

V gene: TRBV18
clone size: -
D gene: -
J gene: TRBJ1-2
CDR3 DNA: TGTGCCAGCTCACCGTGGGGATCCGGGGATAAGGATGGCTACACCTTC
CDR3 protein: CASSPWGSGDKDGYTF

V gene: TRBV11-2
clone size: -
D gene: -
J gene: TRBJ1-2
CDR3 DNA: TGTGCCAGCAGCTCGGGAAACACCTATTTTAACTATGGCTACACCTTC
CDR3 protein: CASSSGNTYFNYGYTF

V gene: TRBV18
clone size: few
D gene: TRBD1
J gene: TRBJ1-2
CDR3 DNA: TGTGCCAGCTCACCATTCGTCGAGGGGGCGTATGGCTACACCTTC
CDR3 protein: CASSPFVEGAYGYTF

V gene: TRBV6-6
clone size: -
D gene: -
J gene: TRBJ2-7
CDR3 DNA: TGTGCCAGCAGACGGGTAGGCTACGAGCAGTACTTC
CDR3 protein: CASRRVGYEQYF

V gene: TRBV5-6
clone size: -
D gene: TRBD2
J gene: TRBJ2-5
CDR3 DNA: TGTGCCAGCAGCCCAGAGCGGGGGCTACTATTAGAGACCCAGTACTTC
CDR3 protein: CASSPERGLLLETQYF

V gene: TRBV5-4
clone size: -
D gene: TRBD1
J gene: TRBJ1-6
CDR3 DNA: TGTGCCAGCAGCTCGGGACAGAAAAGCTCCTATAATTCACCCCTCCACTTT
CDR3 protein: CASSSGQKSSYNSPLHF

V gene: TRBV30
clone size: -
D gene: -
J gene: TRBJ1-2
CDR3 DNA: TGTGCCTGGAGTGTACTGGCAGGCTCAAGAGGCTACACCTTC
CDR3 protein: CAWSVLAGSRGYTF

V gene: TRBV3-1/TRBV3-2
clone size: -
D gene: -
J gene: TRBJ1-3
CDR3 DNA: TGTGCCAGCAGCCAGGTGGGGGGGCGCTCTGGAAACACCATATATTTT
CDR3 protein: CASSQVGGRSGNTIYF